The 5 T cell receptor beta chains listed next were all sequenced from one sample in a study of CD8+CD57+ T cells in acquired aplastic anemia. Profiles of TCR beta VDJ and CDR3 were generated from a genomic DNA template. TCRdb re-called the reads with MiXCR, one entry per CDR3 protein. The table has 130,000 or so distinct CDR3 sequences, under 60% seen once. Before being chosen for sequencing, patients had shown CD8+CD57+ cell expansion by flow cytometry. Input material: sorted CD4+, CD8+, or CD8+CD57+ T cells (not recorded which) from PBMCs. These receptors originate from a human donor with aplastic anemia.

This clonotype showed up many times. The chain has TRBV6-5 and TRBJ2-5, with 8 bases lining up with TRBD1. The junction had 0 bases not matched to a gene; V was cut back by 2 bases and J by 1 base. This CDR3 has 14 residues. Germline lookup yields CDR1 MNHEY and CDR2 SVGAGI. CDR3 sequence: CASSYGTGQETQYF. As DNA, the CDR3 is TGTGCCAGCAGTTACGGGACAGGCCAAGAGACCCAGTACTTC.

The V gene is TRBV6-2 or TRBV6-3, the J gene TRBJ1-3; D is ambiguous. V dropped 0 bases and J dropped 4 bases, with 19 bases sitting between them. The germline CDR1 and CDR2 sequences are MNHEY and SVGEGT. The CDR3 has 18 amino acids. The CDR3 sequence: CASSYSNARGGSGNTIYF. The DNA of the CDR3 is TGTGCCAGCAGTTACTCGAATGCCCGAGGAGGGAGCGGAAACACCATATATTTT.

V is TRBV7-6 and J is TRBJ1-3; maybe TRBD1 (5 bases). The CDR3 runs to 17 residues. From germline, CDR1 is SGHVS and CDR2 FNYEAQ. V gave up 7 bases and J gave up 4 bases, with 23 bases separating them. DNA for the CDR3: TGTGCCAGCACCGACAAACCTTGGGGACGTTCCGGAAACACCATATATTTT. Amino acid sequence: CASTDKPWGRSGNTIYF.

V is TRBV2 and J is TRBJ2-5; D gene unclear. Deletions cut 6 bases from V and 2 bases from J, with 4 bases between. The CDR3 spans 11 residues. Looked up from germline, CDR1 is SNHLY and CDR2 is FYNNEI. CDR3 in amino acids: CASRYQETQYF. The CDR3 nucleotides are TGTGCCAGCAGGTATCAAGAGACCCAGTACTTC.

This clonotype was counted at least ten times. V and J are TRBV7-9 and TRBJ2-7; D call uncertain. The CDR3 consists of 10 residues. The V end lost 7 bases, the J end lost 0 bases, and 1 base lay between the germline ends. Germline values: CDR1 SEHNR, CDR2 FQNEAQ (reference sequence). CDR3 region: CASNSYEQYF. CDR3 sequence (DNA): TGTGCCAGCAACTCCTACGAGCAGTACTTC. The entire variable domain, with the rest obtained from reference TRBV7-9 and TRBJ2-7, is as follows: DTGVSQNPRHKITKRGQNVTFRCDPISEHNRLYWYRQTLGQGPEFLTYFQNEAQLEKSRLLSDRFSAERPKGSFSTLEIQRTEQGDSAMYLCASNSYEQYFGPGTRLTVT.